The TCR beta chain under discussion was sequenced for a study of cytomegalovirus exposure and HLA in healthy donors. Overall study: As an earlier analysis found, 150 million to 200 million T cells yielded about 120 million unique TCR beta sequences. The study's findings and limits: For TCR beta chains, V- and J-gene trimming was later linked to a missense DCLRE1C variant. DRB1 had the most TCR associations and HLA-C the fewest, a later analysis found, with rates varying by HLA locus.

Amplification used 60 Vbeta primers and 13 Jbeta primers. Clones were sequenced by immunoSEQ multiplex PCR, and TCRdb holds only the in-frame ones, with some missing. The table shows under 110,000 clones, with about 80% occurring only once. There are 21 residues in the CDR3. As to this clone: Its antigen is unknown.

The chain employs TRBV21-1 and TRBJ2-6; the table gives TRBD2 as D, unverified against the DNA. TRBV21-1 is annotated as a pseudogene. Sequencing was carried out using PBMCs. The source is a man in his forties in good health and CMV-seronegative. The CDR3 region has the DNA TGTGCCAGCCACAGGACGGGATGGTGGGCGGGGGATTTCTCTGGGGCCAACGTCCTGACTTTC. Translating it yields CASHRTGWWAGDFSGANVLTF.